This entry lists 16 T cell receptor beta chains sequenced from one sample in a study of CD8 T cells in Susac syndrome. Reverse transcription used roughly 0.45 to 1 ug RNA and random hexamers. Each CDR3 protein is one row after TCRdb ran MiXCR on the immunoSEQ multiplex PCR reads. This sample has some 150,000 distinct CDR3 sequences, with 90% to 95% found just once. The sequenced material came from CD4+ T cells from PBMCs. These receptor sequences come from a human donor with Susac syndrome.

V is TRBV12-3 or TRBV12-4 and J is TRBJ2-1, with TRBD1 matching over 8 bases. This CDR3 region has 14 residues. With V trimmed by 3 bases and J by 5 bases, 3 bases remained unmatched. The CDR3 DNA reads TGTGCCAGCAGTTTGGACAGGGTCGACAATGAGCAGTTCTTC. Translation gives CASSLDRVDNEQFF.

V usage is TRBV5-4 and J usage is TRBJ1-1; D not certain. Germline V gene lookup returns CDR1 SGHNT and CDR2 YYREEE (reference sequence). This CDR3 comprises 14 residues. Trimming pared 0 bases from V and 6 bases from J, leaving 12 bases between. CDR3 DNA: TGTGCCAGCAGCTTGGGAACGTTACTGGCTGAAGCTTTCTTT. The encoded protein is CASSLGTLLAEAFF.

The chain uses TRBV2 and TRBJ1-5; 10 nucleotides line up with TRBD1. The CDR3 has 12 residues. Germline CDR1 is SNHLY and CDR2 is FYNNEI. Germline trimming cut 3 bases from V and 16 bases from J; bases unmatched to any gene: 6. The CDR3 DNA follows: TGTGCCAGCAGTGAGGCGCGGGACAGGGGTCATTTT. This translates into CASSEARDRGHF.

The chain employs TRBV14 and TRBJ2-1; D may be TRBD2 (6 bases). Germline V gene lookup returns CDR1 SGHDN and CDR2 FVKESK. The CDR3 extends over 13 amino acids. V was cut by 1 base and J by 10 bases, with 11 bases left in between. The CDR3 region is CASSQVRGAEQFF. The CDR3 coding sequence is TGTGCCAGCAGCCAAGTGCGGGGCGCCGAGCAGTTCTTC.

The CDR3 here is CSVMGGSGANVLTF. CDR3 nucleotides: TGCAGCGTGATGGGGGGCTCTGGGGCCAACGTCCTGACTTTC. The chain uses TRBV29-1 and TRBJ2-6, with a tentative D call TRBD2 (6 bases). With 6 bases removed from V and 0 bases from J, the gap between germline ends came to 9 bases. CDR3 length equals 14 residues. CDR1 is SQVTM and CDR2 is ANQGSEA in the germline V gene.

This sequence joins TRBV9 and TRBJ1-1, with 8 nucleotides matching TRBD1. Germline V gives CDR1 SGDLS, CDR2 YYNGEE. The CDR3 has 18 amino acids. Unmatched junction bases numbered 13, after V lost 3 bases and J lost 0 bases. CDR3 residues: CASSERDRGGVMNTEAFF. CDR3 nucleotides: TGTGCCAGCAGCGAGCGAGACAGGGGCGGGGTCATGAACACTGAAGCTTTCTTT.

V and J are TRBV13 and TRBJ1-2, with D unresolved. CDR3 length: 16 amino acids. CDR1 PRHDT and CDR2 FYEKMQ come from the germline V gene (reference sequence). V was trimmed by 0 bases and J by 0 bases, leaving 11 bases between them. The CDR3 DNA follows: TGTGCCAGCAGCTTAGGCAGGACGTGGGCTAACTATGGCTACACCTTC. It codes for CASSLGRTWANYGYTF.

This sequence joins TRBV12-3 or TRBV12-4 and TRBJ2-5; D call uncertain. Deletions cut 6 bases from V and 7 bases from J, with 9 bases between. The CDR3 has 11 residues. As DNA, the CDR3 is TGTGCCAGCAGCCTTCTGGGGACCCAGTACTTC. Translation gives CASSLLGTQYF.

The rearrangement uses TRBV11-2 and TRBJ1-2; 7 bases match TRBD1. With 5 bases clipped from V and 5 bases from J, the junction kept 8 bases outside the gene matches. CDR1 SGHAT and CDR2 FQNNGV come from the germline V gene. The CDR3 contains 14 residues. The CDR3: CASSESDRVYGYTF. The CDR3 DNA reads as TGTGCCAGCAGCGAATCAGACAGGGTGTATGGCTACACCTTC.

The chain has TRBV4-2 and TRBJ2-1; D may be TRBD1 (5 bases). CDR1 LGHNA and CDR2 YNFKEQ come from the germline V gene. Between the trimmed V and J ends, which lost 1 base and 4 bases, there was a span of 8 bases. The CDR3 covers 14 residues. This CDR3 is CASSQVPGYNEQFF. The CDR3 coding sequence is TGTGCCAGCAGCCAAGTACCAGGGTACAATGAGCAGTTCTTC.

The chain couples TRBV5-4 to TRBJ1-6, with 7 bases aligning to TRBD1. V was pared by 0 bases and J by 7 bases, with 4 bases of the junction left unmatched. The CDR3 runs to 15 residues. Germline loops: CDR1 SGHNT, CDR2 YYREEE (reference sequence). This chain's CDR3 is CASSLAATGNSPLHF. CDR3 DNA sequence: TGTGCCAGCAGCTTGGCGGCGACAGGGAATTCACCCCTCCACTTT.

This clonotype was seen more than once but under ten times. This chain connects TRBV12-3 or TRBV12-4 to TRBJ2-1; no firm D call. The V end lost 2 bases, the J end lost 5 bases, and 4 bases lay between the germline ends. The CDR3 runs to 12 residues. The CDR3 is CASSLRDNEQFF. CDR3 DNA sequence: TGTGCCAGCAGTTTAAGGGACAATGAGCAGTTCTTC.

The rearrangement uses TRBV21-1 and TRBJ1-4; TRBD1, as called in the table, went unchecked against the DNA. TRBV21-1 is marked as a pseudogene. The CDR3 covers 11 residues. CDR3 sequence reads: CASRGAEKLFF. Written as DNA, the CDR3 is TGTGCCAGCAGGGGGGCTGAAAAACTGTTTTTT.

The rearrangement joins TRBV5-1 to TRBJ1-2; 9 nucleotides align to TRBD1. V gave up 1 base and J gave up 4 bases; unmatched junction bases: 5. The CDR3 loop spans 15 amino acids. Germline CDR1 and CDR2: SGHRS and YFSETQ. The CDR3 here is CASSLTGGESYGYTF. CDR3 DNA: TGCGCCAGCAGCTTGACAGGGGGCGAAAGCTATGGCTACACCTTC.

The table lists this clonotype with a few counts. This chain connects TRBV12-3 or TRBV12-4 to TRBJ1-2, with TRBD1 as a possible D gene (5 bases). The V end lost 3 bases, the J end lost 4 bases, and 9 bases lay between the germline ends. The CDR3 covers 13 residues. The CDR3 is CASSFQGGYGYTF. In nucleotides, the CDR3 is TGTGCCAGCAGTTTCCAGGGCGGCTATGGCTACACCTTC.

CDR3 sequence reads: CASSQDPRSYEQYF. CDR3 coding DNA: TGCGCCAGCAGCCAAGATCCCAGGAGTTACGAGCAGTACTTC. This chain joins TRBV4-3 and TRBJ2-7; D remains unclear. This CDR3 comprises 14 residues. Germline lookup yields CDR1 LGHNA and CDR2 YSLEER. Trimming pared 0 bases from V and 4 bases from J, leaving 10 bases between.